This T cell receptor beta chain stems from a study of T cell responses to AZD1222 COVID-19 vaccine. Profiling relied on immunoSEQ multiplex PCR, and the TCRdb table lists in-frame clones only, not all of them. Of some 31,000 clones listed, over 85% are singletons. As regards this clone: Its cognate antigen is unknown.

The CDR3 covers 13 residues. Germline values: CDR1 SEHNR, CDR2 FQNEAQ (reference sequence). The V end was cut by 2 bases, the J end by 5 bases, with 9 bases between. The study, taken as a whole, reports: Dominant CD4 TCR responses targeted spike regions 160-218 and 743-854. Most donors were white British, females outnumbered males, and clonal diversity was possibly underestimated.

The sequence was collected from an adult in good health. The specimen was peripheral blood, collected on day 0 of AZD1222 vaccination. V is TRBV7-9 and J is TRBJ2-5; no clear D. DNA of the CDR3: TGTGCCAGCAGCTTAAGGGTCATGGAGACCCAGTACTTC. Its translation is CASSLRVMETQYF.